The 25 T cell receptor beta chains in this list originate from one sample, sequenced in a study of shared clonotypes between healthy human individuals. Sequencing used immunoSEQ multiplex PCR; TCRdb keeps in-frame clones, though not all of them. The table records about 690,000 clones, 90% of them present only once. Source material: memory CD8+ T cells from PBMCs. Documented subset: CD45RO+ cells pooled with CCR7-negative TemRA cells. The receptors derive from a young man in good health. Some clones in this sample may be carry-over from other donors' samples.

The rearrangement links TRBV28 to TRBJ2-7; perhaps TRBD2 as D (5 bases). In germline, CDR1 is MDHEN, CDR2 SYDVKM. V lost 5 bases and J lost 0, with 14 bases in between. CDR3 length: 15 residues. The CDR3 protein is CASSPERVPSYEQYF. The CDR3 region has the DNA TGTGCCAGCAGTCCTGAGAGGGTCCCCTCCTACGAGCAGTACTTC.

V is TRBV5-1 and J is TRBJ2-7, with 8 bases that match TRBD2. J lost 3 bases, V lost 4 bases, and 6 bases had no gene match. The CDR3 extends over 14 amino acids. The germline CDR1 and CDR2 sequences are SGHRS and YFSETQ. The CDR3 DNA is TGCGCCAGCAGCGAGCGGGAGATGCTCTACGAGCAGTACTTC. This codes for CASSEREMLYEQYF.

The gene calls are TRBV27 and TRBJ2-3, with TRBD2 identical over 12 bases. This CDR3 has 17 amino acids. Losses at the gene ends were 5 bases for V and 3 bases for J; bases not matched to a gene: 9. Germline values: CDR1 MNHEY, CDR2 SMNVEV (reference sequence). CDR3 nucleotides: TGTGCCAGCAGTCCAAGACTAGCGGGAGTTGGAACAGATACGCAGTATTTT. Amino acid sequence: CASSPRLAGVGTDTQYF.

The chain combines TRBV19 with TRBJ1-5; D is perhaps TRBD1 (6 bases). Per the germline V gene, CDR1 is LNHDA and CDR2 is SQIVND (reference sequence). This CDR3 region has 12 residues. With 8 bases removed from V and 4 bases from J, the gap between germline ends came to 9 bases. CDR3 in amino acids: CASRQVNQPQHF. The CDR3 DNA reads as TGTGCCAGTCGACAGGTTAATCAGCCCCAGCATTTT.

The chain has TRBV5-1 and TRBJ2-2; D may be TRBD2 (5 bases). V lost 6 bases and J 7 bases, leaving 19 bases between the germline ends. Germline CDR1 SGHRS, CDR2 YFSETQ. The CDR3 totals 15 residues. The CDR3 nucleotides read TGCGCCAGCACCGAAGCTAGCATGAGGTTCGGGGAGCTGTTTTTT. Amino acids: CASTEASMRFGELFF.

The V gene is TRBV28, the J gene TRBJ2-7, with TRBD1 as a possible D gene (6 bases). The CDR3 runs to 16 residues. Germline V gene lookup returns CDR1 MDHEN and CDR2 SYDVKM. The V end lost 8 bases, the J end lost 2 bases, and 22 bases lay between the germline ends. CDR3 protein: CASEGYTGTTAYEQYF. The CDR3 bases are TGTGCCAGCGAGGGGTACACCGGGACAACTGCCTACGAGCAGTACTTC.

The rearrangement links TRBV25-1 to TRBJ1-2; the D is unclear. The CDR3 extends over 11 amino acids. Trimming took off 7 bases at V and 8 bases at J, with 11 bases between the two ends. Germline values: CDR1 MGHDK, CDR2 SYGVNS. CDR3 sequence reads: CASTSSKGYTF. The DNA of the CDR3 is TGTGCCAGCACCAGCTCTAAGGGCTACACCTTC.

The chain combines TRBV21-1 with TRBJ2-2; no DNA check was done on the table's D call, TRBD2. TRBV21-1 is shown as a pseudogene. This CDR3 has 19 amino acids. This chain's CDR3 is CASSKPRGLAERSTGELFF. CDR3 bases: TGTGCCAGCAGCAAGCCCCGGGGACTAGCGGAGAGGAGCACCGGGGAGCTGTTTTTT.

The rearrangement uses TRBV19 and TRBJ2-5; the D is unclear. CDR1 and CDR2 (germline): LNHDA, SQIVND (reference sequence). The CDR3 runs 13 residues. Trimming cost V 5 bases and J 3 bases, with 10 bases left between them. CDR3 in DNA: TGTGCCAGTAGTTTGTACTGGGAAGAGACCCAGTACTTC. Translated: CASSLYWEETQYF.

The chain joins TRBV5-1 to TRBJ2-1, with TRBD2 matching 10 bases. The CDR3 totals 16 residues. After removal of 0 bases from V and 6 bases from J, the junction contained 6 bases not matched to a gene. Germline CDR1 SGHRS, CDR2 YFSETQ. The CDR3 DNA reads TGCGCCAGCAGCTTGGCGGGACTAGCGCCCTCCAATGAGCAGTTCTTC. It codes for CASSLAGLAPSNEQFF.

V is TRBV11-3 and J is TRBJ2-1; D perhaps matches TRBD2 (6 bases). In germline, CDR1 is SGHNT, CDR2 YENEEA. This CDR3 spans 13 amino acids. V lost 0 bases and J 7 bases, leaving 7 bases between the germline ends. The CDR3 DNA reads TGTGCCAGCAGCTTAGAGGGGAGGAATGAGCAGTTCTTC. Its protein product is CASSLEGRNEQFF. The full variable domain, with the rest looked up from reference TRBV11-3 and TRBJ2-1, is EAGVVQSPRYKIIEKKQPVAFWCNPISGHNTLYWYLQNLGQGPELLIRYENEEAVDDSQLPKDRFSAERLKGVDSTLKIQPAELGDSAVYLCASSLEGRNEQFFGPGTRLTVL.

Worth noting for this clone: Other DNA sequences in this sample translate to the same CDR3. This chain links TRBV27 with TRBJ2-7; perhaps TRBD2 as D (5 bases). The CDR3 has 13 amino acids. Germline V lookup: CDR1 MNHEY, CDR2 SMNVEV (reference sequence). Trimming stripped 3 bases from V and 2 bases from J, with 8 bases between. The DNA for the CDR3 is TGTGCCAGCAGTTTCGGGATAACCTACGAGCAGTACTTC. It encodes CASSFGITYEQYF.

The J gene is TRBJ2-7, the V gene TRBV7-9; TRBD1 matches at 9 bases. The V gene end was trimmed by 5 bases and the J gene end by 4 bases; junction bases not matched to a gene: 9. The germline gives CDR1 SEHNR, CDR2 FQNEAQ (reference sequence). This CDR3 has 15 residues. CDR3 nucleotides: TGTGCCAGCAGCGAGGAACAGGGGGCACGGTACGAGCAGTACTTC. Protein: CASSEEQGARYEQYF.

V usage is TRBV7-6 and J usage is TRBJ2-3; TRBD2 might be the D (5 bases). In germline, CDR1 is SGHVS, CDR2 FNYEAQ. This CDR3 comprises 17 residues. Trimming removed 1 base from V and 0 bases from J, with 14 bases in between. CDR3 loop: CASSLEASLISTDTQYF. For the CDR3, the DNA is TGTGCCAGCAGCTTAGAGGCTAGCCTTATTAGCACAGATACGCAGTATTTT.

As DNA, the CDR3 is TGTGCCAGCAGCAACCAGGGGGATCGACCCTCTGGGGCCAACGTCCTGACTTTC. It encodes CASSNQGDRPSGANVLTF. The V gene is TRBV21-1, the J gene TRBJ2-6; TRBD1, the table's D call, was not compared with the DNA. TRBV21-1 is an annotated pseudogene. The CDR3 length is 18 residues.

The chain uses TRBV9 and TRBJ1-4; D might be TRBD1 (6 bases). CDR1 is SGDLS and CDR2 is YYNGEE in the germline V gene. The CDR3 extends over 15 amino acids. V was shortened by 5 bases and J by 3 bases, with 14 bases between the two germline ends. The CDR3 loop reads CASSKQGRPNEKLFF. The CDR3 nucleotides read TGTGCCAGCAGTAAACAGGGTCGGCCTAATGAAAAACTGTTTTTT.

The V gene is TRBV4-3, the J gene TRBJ1-2; no clear D. Germline assignment: CDR1 LGHNA and CDR2 YSLEER. Deletions cut 0 bases from V and 8 bases from J, with 13 bases between. The CDR3 sequence is 14 residues long. CDR3 in DNA: TGCGCCAGCAGCCAAGATCTGGGCCTGGGCGGCTACACCTTC. Translated, it gives CASSQDLGLGGYTF.

V gene TRBV15 combines with J gene TRBJ2-7; tentatively, D is TRBD1 or TRBD2 (5 bases each). V lost 4 bases and J 6 bases, leaving 19 bases between the germline ends. The CDR3 loop spans 15 amino acids. CDR1 is LNHNV and CDR2 is YYDKDF in the germline V gene (reference sequence). The CDR3 coding sequence is TGTGCCACCAGCACATCCGGGGCCACTTCTAGCGAGCAGTACTTC. Protein: CATSTSGATSSEQYF.

This chain uses TRBV6-5 with TRBJ2-7; D is unclear. The V end was cut by 2 bases, the J end by 2 bases, with 10 bases between. CDR1 MNHEY and CDR2 SVGAGI come from the germline V gene. This CDR3 spans 14 amino acids. The CDR3, as DNA: TGTGCCAGCAGTTACCTGACTCGGCCCTACGAGCAGTACTTC. Encoded protein: CASSYLTRPYEQYF.

The rearrangement uses TRBV19 and TRBJ2-7; D ambiguous. The CDR3 extends over 12 amino acids. CDR1 LNHDA and CDR2 SQIVND come from the germline V gene (reference sequence). Trimming took off 3 bases at V and 7 bases at J, with 10 bases between the two ends. The CDR3 DNA is TGTGCCAGTAGTATTTGGGCGGAAGAGCAGTACTTC. Translated: CASSIWAEEQYF.

This clone was counted at least ten times. Only one base separates this from a far larger clonotype, so it likely reflects a read error. This chain connects TRBV14 to TRBJ1-1, with D unclear. V was clipped by 6 bases and J by 1 base, with 6 bases between them. From germline, CDR1 is SGHDN and CDR2 FVKESK. The CDR3 has 12 amino acids. The CDR3 here is CASSTANTEAFF. The CDR3, as DNA: TGTGCCAGCAGTACGGCGAACACTGAAGCTTTCTTT.

The V and J genes are TRBV27 and TRBJ1-5; D is undetermined. V gave up 5 bases and J gave up 0 bases, with 11 bases separating them. Germline V gene data show CDR1 as MNHEY and CDR2 as SMNVEV (reference sequence). The CDR3 is made up of 15 amino acids. CDR3: CASSPRRYSNQPQHF. DNA for the CDR3: TGTGCCAGCAGTCCCCGCCGGTATAGCAATCAGCCCCAGCATTTT.

This chain connects TRBV28 to TRBJ2-7; D perhaps matches TRBD1 (5 bases). In germline, CDR1 is MDHEN, CDR2 SYDVKM. V was trimmed by 2 bases and J by 0 bases, leaving 14 bases between them. The CDR3 sequence is 16 residues long. CDR3 sequence: CASSLSLQGGSYEQYF. CDR3 nucleotide sequence: TGTGCCAGCAGTTTAAGCCTCCAGGGCGGCTCCTACGAGCAGTACTTC.

CDR3 residues: CASSDLAGGSGDTEAFF. As DNA, the CDR3 is TGCGCCAGCAGTGATCTGGCAGGGGGCAGTGGCGACACTGAAGCTTTCTTT. The chain recombines TRBV10-2 with TRBJ1-1; TRBD1 agrees at 8 bases. The CDR3 sequence is 17 residues long. Germline CDR1 and CDR2: WSHSY and SAAADI. Trimming took 3 bases from V and 3 from J; bases not matched to a gene: 12.

The chain is built from TRBV5-1 and TRBJ2-3; 14 bases match TRBD2. From germline, CDR1 is SGHRS and CDR2 YFSETQ. With V trimmed by 7 bases and J by 4 bases, 8 bases remained unmatched. This CDR3 comprises 16 residues. The CDR3 region is CASGPGLAGVSDTQYF. The CDR3 coding sequence is TGCGCCAGCGGACCGGGACTAGCGGGAGTTTCAGATACGCAGTATTTT. The full variable domain, rest sourced from reference TRBV5-1 and TRBJ2-3, is KAGVTQTPRYLIKTRGQQVTLSCSPISGHRSVSWYQQTPGQGLQFLFEYFSETQRNKGNFPGRFSGRQFSNSRSEMNVSTLELGDSALYLCASGPGLAGVSDTQYFGPGTRLTVL.